These 4 T cell receptor beta chains were all obtained from the same sample, sequenced in a study of blood T cell repertoires in COVID-19. Clones were sequenced by immunoSEQ multiplex PCR, and TCRdb holds only the in-frame ones, with some missing. Of tens of thousands of clones in the sample, 85% were seen once. The sample comprised peripheral blood. Every receptor here comes from a man of 80 years or more with acute or convalescent COVID-19.

V is TRBV6-5 and J is TRBJ2-3, with D tentatively TRBD1 (6 bases). Germline V gene sequence: CDR1 MNHEY, CDR2 SVGAGI. This CDR3 contains 15 residues. Trimming pared 6 bases from V and 5 bases from J, leaving 18 bases between. The CDR3 protein is CASSRQETRGDTQYF. CDR3 nucleotides: TGTGCCAGCAGCCGACAGGAGACCAGGGGAGATACGCAGTATTTT.

The chain combines TRBV18 with TRBJ2-1; 7 bases agree with TRBD1. The CDR3 has 17 amino acids. Germline assignment: CDR1 KGHSH and CDR2 LQKENI. Unmatched junction bases numbered 13, after V lost 6 bases and J lost 2 bases. CDR3: CASSRQSQGSTYNEQFF. The DNA for the CDR3 is TGTGCCAGCTCCCGGCAATCACAGGGGTCGACCTACAATGAGCAGTTCTTC.

Only a few counts were recorded for this clone. J is TRBJ2-1 and V is TRBV2, with TRBD1 identical over 9 bases. Germline V CDR1 and CDR2: SNHLY, FYNNEI. The CDR3 extends over 15 amino acids. Trimming at V came to 6 bases and at J to 14 bases, leaving 17 bases not matched to a gene. For the CDR3, the DNA is TGTGCCAGCAGAGCGGGACAGGGTAGGGGCCGTACCGAGTTCTTC. This sequence encodes CASRAGQGRGRTEFF.

The rearrangement uses TRBV7-9 and TRBJ1-4; perhaps TRBD1 as D (5 bases). V was cut by 1 base and J by 3 bases, with 12 bases left in between. CDR3 size: 16 residues. Looked up from germline, CDR1 is SEHNR and CDR2 is FQNEAQ (reference sequence). CDR3 protein: CASSLEGHRPNEKLFF. CDR3 nucleotide sequence: TGTGCCAGCAGCTTAGAAGGACACCGGCCTAATGAAAAACTGTTTTTT.